Listed below are T cell receptor beta chains from one sample, sequenced in a study of neurological immune-mediated disorders. TCRdb re-analysed the 5' RACE reads in MiXCR, keeping a single row per CDR3 protein. The sample yields 100,000 or so distinct CDR3 sequences, roughly 3.5% seen once. Sample: PBMCs. The receptors here all came from a young woman with multiple sclerosis. Each CDR3 is given with its conserved first and last residue. D genes are given only for firm matches. A row's size may be missing; if present it is once, few, many or a size class.

v_call	j_call	clone_size	d_call	cdr3_aa	cdr3_nt
TRBV5-1	TRBJ1-2	many	.	CASSSLGGDSYYGYTF	TGCGCCAGCAGCTCCCTCGGGGGGGATTCCTACTATGGCTACACCTTC
TRBV7-8	TRBJ2-5	many	.	CASSLEGTIGGETQYF	TGTGCCAGCAGCTTAGAGGGGACCATCGGTGGAGAGACCCAGTACTTC
TRBV7-9	TRBJ2-3	many	.	CASSSDRDVLDTQYF	TGTGCCAGCAGCTCCGATCGGGACGTCCTTGATACGCAGTATTTT
TRBV7-9	TRBJ1-3	many	.	CASSLLASGSSGNTIYF	TGTGCCAGCAGCTTATTGGCTAGCGGGAGCTCTGGAAACACCATATATTTT
TRBV11-2	TRBJ2-3	many	.	CASSSTWGANTQYF	TGTGCCAGCAGCTCAACCTGGGGGGCGAATACGCAGTATTTT
TRBV4-1	TRBJ1-5	many	TRBD1	CASSHGTGGDQPQHF	TGCGCCAGCAGCCACGGGACAGGGGGCGATCAGCCCCAGCATTTT
TRBV6-4	TRBJ1-1	many	.	CASSKRVGTEAFF	TGTGCCAGCAGTAAAAGGGTGGGAACTGAAGCTTTCTTT
TRBV20-1	TRBJ2-1	many	.	CSARQPGFGNEQFF	TGCAGTGCTAGACAACCGGGTTTCGGGAATGAGCAGTTCTTC
TRBV11-2	TRBJ2-7	many	.	CASSYSGYEQYF	TGTGCCAGCAGCTACTCGGGTTACGAGCAGTACTTC
TRBV20-1	TRBJ2-2	many	TRBD1	CSARGDRVTGELFF	TGCAGTGCTAGAGGGGACAGGGTGACCGGGGAGCTGTTTTTT
TRBV28	TRBJ1-1	.	.	CSSSQHYGGTEAFF	TGTTCCAGCAGTCAACACTACGGTGGCACTGAAGCTTTCTTT
TRBV20-1	TRBJ1-1	many	.	CSASGGGISTEAFF	TGCAGTGCTAGTGGGGGCGGGATAAGCACTGAAGCTTTCTTT
TRBV9	TRBJ1-2	many	.	CASSVLARGYGYTF	TGTGCCAGCAGCGTTCTGGCACGGGGGTATGGCTACACCTTC
TRBV12-3/TRBV12-4	TRBJ1-1	.	.	CASRTLTVGEAFF	TGTGCCAGCAGGACCCTCACAGTGGGTGAAGCTTTCTTT
TRBV7-3	TRBJ2-7	many	.	CASSRMAGYEQYF	TGTGCCAGCAGCCGCATGGCAGGCTACGAGCAGTACTTC
TRBV6-6	TRBJ2-1	many	TRBD1	CASRVGQGREQFF	TGTGCCAGCAGGGTAGGACAGGGTCGAGAGCAGTTCTTC
TRBV20-1	TRBJ1-1	many	.	CSARWGGGLAFF	TGCAGTGCTAGATGGGGTGGGGGGCTCGCTTTCTTT
TRBV6-5	TRBJ2-7	many	TRBD1	CATSRDRDTEQYF	TGTGCCACGTCCCGGGACAGGGACACCGAGCAGTACTTC
TRBV5-1	TRBJ2-1	many	TRBD1	CASSLRPGTGGNEQFF	TGCGCCAGCAGCTTGCGGCCCGGGACAGGGGGCAATGAGCAGTTCTTC
TRBV14	TRBJ2-1	.	.	CASSQDYGGPSSYNEQFF	TGTGCCAGCAGCCAAGACTACGGGGGGCCGAGCTCCTACAATGAGCAGTTCTTC
TRBV5-4	TRBJ2-1	many	TRBD2	CASSSQAGGANNEQFF	TGTGCCAGCAGCTCCCAAGCGGGGGGCGCGAACAATGAGCAGTTCTTC
TRBV29-1	TRBJ1-1	many	.	CSVVKIRNTEAFF	TGCAGCGTTGTGAAGATTAGGAACACTGAAGCTTTCTTT
TRBV20-1	TRBJ2-7	few	.	CSAWEAGGYEQYF	TGCAGTGCGTGGGAGGCAGGGGGCTACGAGCAGTACTTC
TRBV20-1	TRBJ2-5	many	.	CSARAWETQYF	TGCAGTGCTAGAGCTTGGGAGACCCAGTACTTC
TRBV20-1	TRBJ1-6	many	.	CSARRDGNSPLHF	TGCAGTGCTAGACGGGACGGAAATTCACCCCTCCACTTT
TRBV12-3/TRBV12-4	TRBJ1-2	many	TRBD1	CASSPSQGAPRGYTF	TGTGCCAGCAGCCCTAGCCAGGGGGCGCCGAGGGGCTACACCTTC
TRBV7-6	TRBJ1-5	many	.	CASSLDGAQPQHF	TGTGCCAGCAGCTTAGATGGGGCTCAGCCCCAGCATTTT
TRBV7-8	TRBJ2-3	.	.	CASSLDSPHTQYF	TGTGCCAGCAGCTTAGATAGCCCCCATACGCAGTATTTT
TRBV20-1	TRBJ1-1	many	.	CSAPGQNTEAFF	TGCAGTGCCCCGGGCCAGAACACTGAAGCTTTCTTT
TRBV18	TRBJ2-3	few	.	CASSPQRSDYTDTQYF	TGTGCCAGCTCACCACAACGGAGCGATTACACAGATACGCAGTATTTT
TRBV7-2	TRBJ2-1	many	TRBD2	CASLRRGGSPSEQFF	TGTGCCAGTCTTCGACGGGGCGGGAGTCCGAGTGAGCAGTTCTTC
TRBV6-1	TRBJ2-2	many	.	CASSETFETGELFF	TGTGCCAGCAGTGAAACTTTCGAGACCGGGGAGCTGTTTTTT
TRBV6-1	TRBJ2-7	.	.	CASRHAEGPHYEQYF	TGTGCCAGCAGGCATGCCGAAGGGCCCCACTACGAGCAGTACTTC
TRBV20-1	TRBJ2-2	many	.	CSARRGTGELFF	TGCAGTGCTAGAAGAGGGACCGGGGAGCTGTTTTTT
TRBV12-3/TRBV12-4	TRBJ2-3	many	TRBD2	CASSLALGAGGADTQYF	TGTGCCAGCAGTTTAGCGCTTGGGGCGGGAGGGGCAGATACGCAGTATTTT
TRBV20-1	TRBJ2-6	many	.	CSARDSSGLTASGANVLTF	TGCAGTGCTAGAGATTCTTCAGGGTTGACTGCCTCTGGGGCCAACGTCCTGACTTTC
TRBV19	TRBJ2-2	.	.	CASSIKRGSTGELFF	TGTGCCAGTAGTATAAAACGGGGGTCGACCGGGGAGCTGTTTTTT
TRBV28	TRBJ1-5	many	.	CASSLVRFGNQPQHF	TGTGCCAGCAGTTTGGTCCGGTTTGGCAATCAGCCCCAGCATTTT
TRBV6-4	TRBJ2-1	many	.	CASSDADEREQFF	TGTGCCAGCAGTGACGCTGACGAACGTGAGCAGTTCTTC
TRBV7-6	TRBJ1-1	many	TRBD1	CASSARGLGTEAFF	TGTGCCAGCAGCGCCAGGGGGCTGGGCACTGAAGCTTTCTTT
TRBV5-1	TRBJ2-3	many	.	CASSLADQGINGCTQYF	TGCGCCAGCAGCTTGGCCGATCAGGGGATAAATGGGTGTACGCAGTATTTT
TRBV7-9	TRBJ2-5	few	TRBD1	CASSLGQDRRETQYF	TGTGCCAGCAGCCTGGGACAGGACAGGAGAGAGACCCAGTACTTC
TRBV10-1	TRBJ2-7	many	TRBD2	CASKFVSRGVPGQYF	TGCGCCAGCAAATTCGTATCTCGGGGGGTCCCCGGGCAGTACTTC
TRBV5-1	TRBJ2-7	many	.	CASSWVAFSYEQYF	TGCGCCAGCAGCTGGGTGGCTTTCTCCTACGAGCAGTACTTC
TRBV5-1	TRBJ2-5	many	.	CASSRWYQETQYF	TGCGCCAGCAGCAGATGGTACCAAGAGACCCAGTACTTC
TRBV3-1	TRBJ1-1	many	.	CASSRQTGATEAFF	TGTGCCAGCAGCCGACAGACCGGGGCGACTGAAGCTTTCTTT
TRBV11-2	TRBJ1-3	many	TRBD1	CASSRTGGTYSGNTIYF	TGTGCCAGCAGCAGGACAGGGGGTACCTACTCTGGAAACACCATATATTTT
TRBV12-3/TRBV12-4	TRBJ2-1	many	TRBD2	CASSALGRGYNEQFF	TGTGCCAGCAGCGCGCTGGGGAGGGGTTACAATGAGCAGTTCTTC
TRBV6-6	TRBJ2-1	many	.	CASSYVRGNEQFF	TGTGCCAGCAGTTACGTTCGGGGCAATGAGCAGTTCTTC
TRBV6-2/TRBV6-3	TRBJ1-5	few	.	CASKIGEGKSNQPQHF	TGTGCCAGCAAAATAGGGGAAGGGAAAAGCAATCAGCCCCAGCATTTT